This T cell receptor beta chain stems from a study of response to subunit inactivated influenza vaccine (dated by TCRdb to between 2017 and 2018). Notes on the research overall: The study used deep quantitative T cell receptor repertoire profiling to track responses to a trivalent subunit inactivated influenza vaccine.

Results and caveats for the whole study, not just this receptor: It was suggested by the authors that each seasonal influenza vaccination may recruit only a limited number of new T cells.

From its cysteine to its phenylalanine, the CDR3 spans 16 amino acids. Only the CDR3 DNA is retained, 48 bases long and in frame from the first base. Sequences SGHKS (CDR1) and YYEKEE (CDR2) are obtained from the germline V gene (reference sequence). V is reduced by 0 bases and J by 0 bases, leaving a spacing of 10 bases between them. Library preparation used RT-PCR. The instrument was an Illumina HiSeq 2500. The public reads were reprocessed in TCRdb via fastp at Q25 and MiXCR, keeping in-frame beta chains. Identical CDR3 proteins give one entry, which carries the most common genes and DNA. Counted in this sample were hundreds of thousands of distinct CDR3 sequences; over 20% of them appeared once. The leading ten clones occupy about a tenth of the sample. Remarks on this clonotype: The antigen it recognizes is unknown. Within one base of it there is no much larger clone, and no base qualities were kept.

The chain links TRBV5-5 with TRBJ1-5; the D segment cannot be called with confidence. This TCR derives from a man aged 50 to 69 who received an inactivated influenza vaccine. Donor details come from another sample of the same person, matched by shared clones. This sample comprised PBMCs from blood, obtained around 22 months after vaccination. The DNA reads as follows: TGTGCCAGCAGCTTGGCGTCCGGGGTTAGCAATCAGCCCCAGCATTTT. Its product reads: CASSLASGVSNQPQHF.